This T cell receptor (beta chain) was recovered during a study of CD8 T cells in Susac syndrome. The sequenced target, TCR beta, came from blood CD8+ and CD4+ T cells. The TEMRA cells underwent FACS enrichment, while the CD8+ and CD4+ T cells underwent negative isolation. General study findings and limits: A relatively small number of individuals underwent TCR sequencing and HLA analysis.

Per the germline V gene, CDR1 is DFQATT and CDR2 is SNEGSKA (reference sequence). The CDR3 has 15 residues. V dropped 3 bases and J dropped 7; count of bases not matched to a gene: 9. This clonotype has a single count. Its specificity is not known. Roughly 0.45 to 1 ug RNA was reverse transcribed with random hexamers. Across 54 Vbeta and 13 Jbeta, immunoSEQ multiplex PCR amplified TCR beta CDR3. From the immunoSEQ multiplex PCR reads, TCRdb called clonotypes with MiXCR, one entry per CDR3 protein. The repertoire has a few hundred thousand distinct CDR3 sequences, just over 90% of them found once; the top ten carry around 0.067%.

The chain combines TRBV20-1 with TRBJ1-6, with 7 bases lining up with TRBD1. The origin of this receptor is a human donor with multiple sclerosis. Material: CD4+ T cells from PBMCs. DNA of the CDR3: TGCAGTGCTAGGGGGTTCGACAGGGTAAATTCACCCCTCCACTTT. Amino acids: CSARGFDRVNSPLHF.